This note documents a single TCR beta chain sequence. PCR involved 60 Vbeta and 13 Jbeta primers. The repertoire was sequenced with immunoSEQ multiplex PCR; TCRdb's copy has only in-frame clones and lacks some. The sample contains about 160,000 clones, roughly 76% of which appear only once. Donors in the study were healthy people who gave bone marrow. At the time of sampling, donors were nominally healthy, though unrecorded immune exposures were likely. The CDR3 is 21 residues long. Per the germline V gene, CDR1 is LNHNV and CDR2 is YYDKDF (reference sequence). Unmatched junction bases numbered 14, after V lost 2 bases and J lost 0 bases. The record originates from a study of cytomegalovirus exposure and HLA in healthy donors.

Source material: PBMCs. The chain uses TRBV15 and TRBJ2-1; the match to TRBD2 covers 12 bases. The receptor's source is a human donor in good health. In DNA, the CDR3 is TGTGCCACCAGCAGATCCACACTAGCGGGGGGCCTACATATCTCCTACAATGAGCAGTTCTTC. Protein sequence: CATSRSTLAGGLHISYNEQFF. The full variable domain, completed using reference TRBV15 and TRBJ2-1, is DAMVIQNPRYQVTQFGKPVTLSCSQTLNHNVMYWYQQKSSQAPKLLFHYYDKDFNNEADTPDNFQSRRPNTSFCFLDIRSPGLGDTAMYLCATSRSTLAGGLHISYNEQFFGPGTRLTVL.